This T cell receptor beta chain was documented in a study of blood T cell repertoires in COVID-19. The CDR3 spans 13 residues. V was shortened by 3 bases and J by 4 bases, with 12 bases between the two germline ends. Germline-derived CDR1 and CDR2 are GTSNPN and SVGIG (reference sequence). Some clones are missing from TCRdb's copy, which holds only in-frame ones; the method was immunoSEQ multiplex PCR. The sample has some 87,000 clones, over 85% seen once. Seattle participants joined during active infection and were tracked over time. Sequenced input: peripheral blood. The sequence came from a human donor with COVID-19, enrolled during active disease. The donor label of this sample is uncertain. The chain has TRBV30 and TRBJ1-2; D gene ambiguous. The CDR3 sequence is CAWSETGVYGYTF. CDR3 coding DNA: TGTGCCTGGAGCGAGACCGGGGTCTATGGCTACACCTTC.